The sequence of this T cell receptor beta chain was determined in a study of identical twins. The study's findings and limits: Models underestimated TCR alpha sharing (out-of-frame) in monozygotic twins. It was possible that invariant MAIT and iNKT cells partly confounded the zero-insertion analyses.

TCRdb used MiXCR to reprocess the 5' RACE reads, holding one entry per CDR3 protein. The table lists about 260,000 distinct CDR3 sequences, roughly 7% of them singletons. This clonotype appeared many times. The target antigen is unknown. The same data also contributed to another study, on yellow fever vaccine responses in identical twins. According to that study: On the reported evidence, twins' vaccine T cell responses seemed partly convergent and partly personalized.

This clonotype originated in a woman aged 18-29 years in good health. Source material: memory (CD45RO+) T cells sorted from blood.

The CDR3 loop is CASSSPPWTSPNEWSYNEQFF. For the CDR3, the DNA is TGCGCCAGCAGCTCCCCCCCCTGGACTAGCCCCAATGAATGGTCCTACAATGAGCAGTTCTTC. The rearrangement links TRBV5-1 to TRBJ2-1; TRBD2 matches at 8 bases. CDR3 size: 21 residues. The ends lost 3 bases at V and 1 base at J; junction bases unmatched: 21. Per germline, CDR1 SGHRS and CDR2 YFSETQ.